The clone carrying this T cell receptor (beta chain) was picked up a small number of times. The antigen is unknown. Those patients picked for sequencing had displayed CD8+CD57+ cell expansion on flow cytometry. The sample originates from a study of CD8+CD57+ T cells in acquired aplastic anemia. Study conclusions and caveats: Patients and controls shared approximately 30 CD8+ CDR3 sequences.

Genomic DNA, the template, was used for profiling of the TCR beta VDJ and CDR3. In TCRdb, the reads were re-called with MiXCR into one record per CDR3 protein. The repertoire holds roughly 170,000 distinct CDR3 sequences, with around 50% as singletons. This CDR3 has 15 residues. V trimming: 10 bases; J trimming: 3 bases; junction bases outside the gene matches: 11. Per germline, CDR1 ENHRY and CDR2 SYGVKD. The clonotype was recovered from a human donor with aplastic anemia. The V gene is TRBV10-3, the J gene TRBJ1-4; 7 bases agree with TRBD1. The material sequenced was sorted CD4+, CD8+, or CD8+CD57+ T cells (not recorded which) from PBMCs. CDR3 residues: CATPGGTEPNEKLFF. The CDR3 nucleotides read TGTGCCACCCCTGGGGGGACAGAACCTAATGAAAAACTGTTTTTT.